This T cell receptor (beta chain) is from a study of T cell responses to AZD1222 COVID-19 vaccine. A note on this clone: Its antigen remains unknown.

Assay: immunoSEQ multiplex PCR; the TCRdb copy retains only in-frame clones and omits some. The table shows about 94,000 clones, with approximately 90% occurring only once. V shed 4 bases and J shed 1 base, with 13 bases lying between them. CDR1 is SQVTM and CDR2 is ANQGSEA in the germline V gene. The CDR3 covers 14 residues. Overall study results and limits: Females made up more of the donors, who were largely white British, and clonal diversity may have come out too low.

V and J are TRBV29-1 and TRBJ1-1; the D gene is possibly TRBD1 (5 bases). The clonotype comes from an adult who received the AZD1222 COVID-19 vaccine. The material was peripheral blood, obtained 28 days after the second AZD1222 dose. CDR3 loop: CSVAGDRENTEAFF. CDR3 nucleotides: TGCAGCGTTGCGGGGGACCGAGAGAACACTGAAGCTTTCTTT.